This is a list of T cell receptor beta chains from one sample in a study of blood T cell repertoires in COVID-19. Method: immunoSEQ multiplex PCR; TCRdb's copy keeps in-frame clones and lacks some. The sample contains 150,000 to 180,000 clones, around 83% of which appear only once. Sequenced material: peripheral blood. These receptors came from a woman in her sixties with acute or convalescent COVID-19. The CDR3 runs from the conserved cysteine through the conserved F or W. The order of the fields is clone size, D gene, J gene, V gene, CDR3 DNA, CDR3 protein. A D gene is named only where the DNA matches it firmly. Clone size is not always given. Where it is, it says once, few, many or a class for expanded clones.

>once|-|TRBJ2-2|TRBV12-3/TRBV12-4
TGTGCCAGCATGGGAGTTTACACCGGGGAGCTGTTTTTT
CASMGVYTGELFF
>-|-|TRBJ2-1|TRBV6-6
TGTGCCAGCAGTTACCAGACTTCCTACAATGAGCAGTTCTTC
CASSYQTSYNEQFF
>once|-|TRBJ1-3|TRBV6-5
TGTGCCAGCAGACCCTCGGGGGGAAACACCATATATTTT
CASRPSGGNTIYF
>-|-|TRBJ1-1|TRBV18
TGTGCCAGCTCATCGAACGGGGGGGGCACTGAAGCTTTCTTT
CASSSNGGGTEAFF
>-|-|TRBJ1-1|TRBV7-9
TGTGCCAGCAGCTTAGTAGGGACAAGGACTGAAGCTTTCTTT
CASSLVGTRTEAFF
>-|-|TRBJ1-5|TRBV9
TGTGCCAGCAGCGCAGCGGGGTATAGCAATCAGCCCCAGCATTTT
CASSAAGYSNQPQHF
>once|TRBD1|TRBJ1-2|TRBV3-1/TRBV3-2
TGTGCCAGCAGCCAAGCGGAAAGGGGGCATGGCTACACCTTC
CASSQAERGHGYTF
>-|-|TRBJ1-4|TRBV4-1
TGCGCCAGCAGCCAAAAAGAGGGGGTTGGGCAGGAAAAACTGTTTTTT
CASSQKEGVGQEKLFF
>-|TRBD2|TRBJ2-7|TRBV20-1
TGCAGTGCTAGTGCGAGCGGGGGGACCTACGAGCAGTACTTC
CSASASGGTYEQYF
>-|TRBD1|TRBJ1-5|TRBV9
TGTGCCAGCAGCGAAGGGGGCAGGCAGCCCCAGCATTTT
CASSEGGRQPQHF
>few|-|TRBJ2-5|TRBV7-2
TGTGCCAGCAGCATCCCCAGCACCAGGGTCCAGTACTTC
CASSIPSTRVQYF
>-|-|TRBJ1-6|TRBV3-1/TRBV3-2
TGTGCCAGCAGCCAAGGACAGTTCGGCTCACCCCTCCACTTT
CASSQGQFGSPLHF
>-|-|TRBJ1-6|TRBV7-8
TGTGCCAGCAGCTTAGCCAGCCCGGGTCCCCTCCACTTT
CASSLASPGPLHF
>few|TRBD1|TRBJ1-2|TRBV10-2
TGCGCCAGCAGTGACCAACGTCCCGGGACAGGGTACTATGGCTACACCTTC
CASSDQRPGTGYYGYTF
>-|-|TRBJ1-4|TRBV19
TGTGCCACTACCTTGAATGAAAAACGACTGTTTTTT
CATTLNEKRLFF
>-|-|TRBJ2-5|TRBV5-1
TGCGCCAGCAGCCGGGACACCCGGACTAGTCAAGGAGAGACCCAGTACTTC
CASSRDTRTSQGETQYF
>-|-|TRBJ1-1|TRBV6-1
TGTGCCAGCAGTGAAAGGAACAGGGAAAACACTGAAGCTTTCTTT
CASSERNRENTEAFF
>-|TRBD2|TRBJ2-5|TRBV19
TGTGCCAGTAGTATTCCAGCGGGGGGGACAGAGACCCAGTACTTC
CASSIPAGGTETQYF
>-|-|TRBJ1-3|TRBV11-2
TGTGCCAGCAACCTGGGTCCGGGCTCTGGAAACACCATATATTTT
CASNLGPGSGNTIYF
>once|TRBD1|TRBJ1-4|TRBV6-5
TGTGCCAGCAGCCGACAGGGGGGTAATGAAAAACTGTTTTTT
CASSRQGGNEKLFF
>-|TRBD2|TRBJ2-1|TRBV7-3
TGTGCCAGCAGTTTGAGCGGGGGGAATGAGCAGTTCTTC
CASSLSGGNEQFF
>-|-|TRBJ1-2|TRBV2
TGTGCCAGCAGCCTACAGGGTAACTATGGCTACACCTTC
CASSLQGNYGYTF
>-|TRBD1|TRBJ1-2|TRBV6-5
TGTGCCACTGCTTGGAGACAGGGTACTAACTATGGCTACACCTTC
CATAWRQGTNYGYTF
>-|-|TRBJ1-3|TRBV19
TGTGCCAGTAGTTGGAGCGGAGGAAACACCATATATTTT
CASSWSGGNTIYF
>-|-|TRBJ2-5|TRBV6-5
TGTGCCAGCAGACTCTTCAACCAAGAGACCCAGTACTTC
CASRLFNQETQYF
>-|TRBD1|TRBJ1-4|TRBV28
TGTGCCAGCAGCCAATCCGTACAGGGGGCGCGAGAAAAACTGTTTTTT
CASSQSVQGAREKLFF
>-|TRBD1|TRBJ1-2|TRBV27
TGTGCCAGCAGGCAGGATGGGACAGGGGATTTGGGCTACACCTTC
CASRQDGTGDLGYTF
>few|TRBD1|TRBJ1-1|TRBV7-9
TGTGCCAGCAGCTCGGGACAGGGTAACACTGAAGCTTTCTTT
CASSSGQGNTEAFF
>-|-|TRBJ1-2|TRBV6-1
TGTGCCAGCAGTGAAGGCGGGGGAGCTAGGTATGGCTACACCTTC
CASSEGGGARYGYTF
>-|TRBD1|TRBJ1-1|TRBV7-9
TGTGCCAGCAGCCATCGGACAGGGCAAGCTTTCTTT
CASSHRTGQAFF
>-|-|TRBJ1-2|TRBV24-1
TGTGCCACCAGTGTGCAACAGGGCTATGGCTACACCTTC
CATSVQQGYGYTF
>-|-|TRBJ1-2|TRBV25-1
TGTGCCACGGAACAGGGTTTGGGCTACACCTTC
CATEQGLGYTF
>-|TRBD1|TRBJ2-5|TRBV6-2/TRBV6-3
TGTGCCAGCAGTCCGAGAACCCGCCAAGACAGGGACGAGACCCAGTACTTC
CASSPRTRQDRDETQYF
>-|-|TRBJ2-6|TRBV18
TGTGCCAGCTCACTCATGGGACAATCAAGCTATAGGGCCAACGTCCTGACTTTC
CASSLMGQSSYRANVLTF
>-|-|TRBJ1-1|TRBV7-3
TGTGCCAGCAGCCGAGGGGGGGCGAACACTGAAGCTTTCTTT
CASSRGGANTEAFF
>-|-|TRBJ2-3|TRBV5-1
TGCGCCAGCAGCCCCTCGGTAGATGATACGCAGTATTTT
CASSPSVDDTQYF
>-|TRBD1|TRBJ1-5|TRBV5-1
TGCGCCAGCAGCCGGACAGGGTCTCTCAATCAGCCCCAGCATTTT
CASSRTGSLNQPQHF